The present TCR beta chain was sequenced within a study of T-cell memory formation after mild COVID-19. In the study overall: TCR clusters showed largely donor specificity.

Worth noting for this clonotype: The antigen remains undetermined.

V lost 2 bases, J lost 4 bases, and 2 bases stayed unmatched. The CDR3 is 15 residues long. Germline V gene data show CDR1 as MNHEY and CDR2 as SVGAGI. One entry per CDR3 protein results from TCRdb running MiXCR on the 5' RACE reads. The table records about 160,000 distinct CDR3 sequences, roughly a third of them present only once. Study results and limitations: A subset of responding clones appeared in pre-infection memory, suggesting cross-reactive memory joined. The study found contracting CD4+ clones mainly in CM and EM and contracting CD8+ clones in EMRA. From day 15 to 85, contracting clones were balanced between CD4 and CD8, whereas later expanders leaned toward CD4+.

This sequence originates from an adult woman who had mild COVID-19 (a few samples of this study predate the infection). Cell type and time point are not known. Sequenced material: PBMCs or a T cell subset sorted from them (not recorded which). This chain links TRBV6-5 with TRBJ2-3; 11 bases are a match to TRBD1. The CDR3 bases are TGTGCCAGCAGTTACGGGGGACAGGGGGCAGATACGCAGTATTTT. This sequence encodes CASSYGGQGADTQYF.